Sequencing of this TCR beta chain was carried out in a study of cytomegalovirus exposure and HLA in healthy donors. This clone came up a few times. Its antigen is unidentified. Points from the study as a whole: That first-cohort TCR clusters tended to co-occur in the 120 or so validation repertoires was found in a later analysis. The study listed around 150 cytomegalovirus-associated TCR beta chains.

The method was immunoSEQ multiplex PCR; TCRdb's version includes in-frame clones alone and lacks a portion of them. Of some 290,000 clones listed, approximately 86% are singletons. V lost 0 bases to trimming and J lost 6 bases, with 9 bases between them. CDR3 size: 13 residues. CDR1 SGDLS and CDR2 YYNGEE come from the germline V gene. This chain uses TRBV9 with TRBJ1-2, with D hard to call. The sequence came from a man younger than 45 in good health and CMV-seronegative. The specimen was PBMCs. CDR3 protein: CASSVEWTNGYTF. In nucleotides, the CDR3 is TGTGCCAGCAGCGTAGAGTGGACTAATGGCTACACCTTC.